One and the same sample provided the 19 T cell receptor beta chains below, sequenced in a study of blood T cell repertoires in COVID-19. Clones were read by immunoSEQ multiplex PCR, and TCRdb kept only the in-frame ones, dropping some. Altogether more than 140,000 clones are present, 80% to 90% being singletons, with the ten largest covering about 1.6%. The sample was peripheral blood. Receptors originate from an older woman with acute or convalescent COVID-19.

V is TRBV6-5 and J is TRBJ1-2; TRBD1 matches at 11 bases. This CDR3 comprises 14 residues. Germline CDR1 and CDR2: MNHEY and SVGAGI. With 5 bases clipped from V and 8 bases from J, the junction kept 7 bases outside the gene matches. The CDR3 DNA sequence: TGTGCCAGCAGTACCGGACAGGGGGCGTTCGGCTACACCTTC. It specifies CASSTGQGAFGYTF.

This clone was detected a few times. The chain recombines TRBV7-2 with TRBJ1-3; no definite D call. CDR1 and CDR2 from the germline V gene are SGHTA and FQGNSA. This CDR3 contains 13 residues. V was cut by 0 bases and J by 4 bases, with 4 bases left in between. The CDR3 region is CASSLAEGNTIYF. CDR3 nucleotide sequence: TGTGCCAGCAGCTTAGCGGAGGGAAACACCATATATTTT.

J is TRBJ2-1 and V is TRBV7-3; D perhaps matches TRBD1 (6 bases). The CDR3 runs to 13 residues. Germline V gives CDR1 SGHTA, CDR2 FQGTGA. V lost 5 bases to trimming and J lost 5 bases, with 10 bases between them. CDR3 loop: CASSSRTDNEQFF. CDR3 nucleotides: TGTGCCAGCAGCAGCAGGACAGACAATGAGCAGTTCTTC.

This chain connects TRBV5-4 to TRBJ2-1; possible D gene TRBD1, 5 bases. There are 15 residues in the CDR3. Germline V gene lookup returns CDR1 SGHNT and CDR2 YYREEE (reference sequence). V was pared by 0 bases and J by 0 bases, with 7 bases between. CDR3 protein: CASSLDRSSYNEQFF. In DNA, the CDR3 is TGTGCCAGCAGCTTGGACAGGTCCTCCTACAATGAGCAGTTCTTC.

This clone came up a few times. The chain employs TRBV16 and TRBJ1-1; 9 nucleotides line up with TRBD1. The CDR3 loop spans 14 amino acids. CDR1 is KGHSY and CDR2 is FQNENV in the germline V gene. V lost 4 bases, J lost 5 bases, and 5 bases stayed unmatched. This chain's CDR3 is CASSPHRGQTEAFF. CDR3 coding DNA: TGTGCCAGCAGCCCGCACAGGGGGCAAACTGAAGCTTTCTTT.

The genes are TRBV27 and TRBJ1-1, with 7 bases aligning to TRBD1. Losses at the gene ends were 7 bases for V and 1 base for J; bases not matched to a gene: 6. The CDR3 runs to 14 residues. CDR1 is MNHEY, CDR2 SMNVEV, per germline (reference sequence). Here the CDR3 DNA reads TGTGCCAGCACTTTGACAGGGCAGAACACTGAAGCTTTCTTT. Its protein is CASTLTGQNTEAFF.

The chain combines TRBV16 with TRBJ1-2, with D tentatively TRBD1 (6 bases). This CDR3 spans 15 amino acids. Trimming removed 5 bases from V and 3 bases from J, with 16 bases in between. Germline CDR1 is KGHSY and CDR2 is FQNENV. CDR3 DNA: TGTGCCAGCAGCATCCGGCCAGGGGCCGACTATGGCTACACCTTC. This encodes CASSIRPGADYGYTF.

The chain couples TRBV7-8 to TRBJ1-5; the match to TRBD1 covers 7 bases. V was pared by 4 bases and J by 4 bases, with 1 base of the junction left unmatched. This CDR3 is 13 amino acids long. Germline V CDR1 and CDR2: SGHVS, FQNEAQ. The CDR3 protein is CASSWGQNQPQHF. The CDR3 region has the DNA TGTGCCAGCAGCTGGGGACAGAATCAGCCCCAGCATTTT.

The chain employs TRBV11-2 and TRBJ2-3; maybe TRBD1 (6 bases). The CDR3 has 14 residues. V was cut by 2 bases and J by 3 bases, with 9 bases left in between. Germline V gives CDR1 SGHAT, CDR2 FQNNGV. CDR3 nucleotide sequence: TGTGCCAGCAGCTTATTCACAGGGACAGATACGCAGTATTTT. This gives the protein CASSLFTGTDTQYF.

CDR3 protein: CASSDRQGTDTQYF. The CDR3 bases are TGTGCCAGCAGTGACCGACAGGGTACAGATACGCAGTATTTT. The chain links TRBV2 to TRBJ2-3, with TRBD1 matching over 7 bases. Germline V gene data show CDR1 as SNHLY and CDR2 as FYNNEI. V dropped 3 bases and J dropped 3; count of bases not matched to a gene: 3. This CDR3 is 14 amino acids long.

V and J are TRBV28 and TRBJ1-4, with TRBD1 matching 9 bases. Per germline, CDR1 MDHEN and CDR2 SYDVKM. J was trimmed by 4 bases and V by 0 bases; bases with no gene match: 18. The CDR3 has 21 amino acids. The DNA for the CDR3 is TGTGCCAGCAGTTTATGGCGGGCCGGGACAGGGCTCCCGGGCGGTAATGAAAAACTGTTTTTT. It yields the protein CASSLWRAGTGLPGGNEKLFF.

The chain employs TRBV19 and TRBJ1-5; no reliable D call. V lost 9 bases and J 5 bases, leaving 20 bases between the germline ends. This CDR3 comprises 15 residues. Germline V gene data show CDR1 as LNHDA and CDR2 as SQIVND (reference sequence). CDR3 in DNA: TGTGCCAGCCAGGCCCGGACTTCTTATTATCAGCCCCAGCATTTT. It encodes CASQARTSYYQPQHF.

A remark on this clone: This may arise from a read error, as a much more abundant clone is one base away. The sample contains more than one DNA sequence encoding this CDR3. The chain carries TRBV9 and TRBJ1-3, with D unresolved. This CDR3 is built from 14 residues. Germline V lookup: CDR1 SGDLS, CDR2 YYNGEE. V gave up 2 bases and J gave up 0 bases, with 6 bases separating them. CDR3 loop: CASSVAVSGNTIYF. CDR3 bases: TGTGCCAGCAGCGTGGCTGTCTCTGGAAACACCATATATTTT.

The CDR3 region is CASSFLGQGNTEAFF. CDR3 in DNA: TGCGCCAGCAGCTTCTTGGGACAGGGGAACACTGAAGCTTTCTTT. V gene TRBV5-1 combines with J gene TRBJ1-1, with TRBD1 matching over 9 bases. This CDR3 spans 15 amino acids. CDR1 is SGHRS, CDR2 YFSETQ, per germline. Trimming took 2 bases from V and 1 from J; bases not matched to a gene: 3.

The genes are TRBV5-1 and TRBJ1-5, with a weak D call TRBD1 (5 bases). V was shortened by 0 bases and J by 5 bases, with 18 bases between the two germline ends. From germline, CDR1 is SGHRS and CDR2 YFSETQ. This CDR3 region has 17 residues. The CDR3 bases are TGCGCCAGCAGCTTGGCCAGACGGGGGGAGTGGGATCAGCCCCAGCATTTT. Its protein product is CASSLARRGEWDQPQHF.

The CDR3, as DNA: TGTGCCAGCAGCTTAGTTGGGTCGGGACAGGGGGCTTACGAGCAGTACTTC. Translated, it gives CASSLVGSGQGAYEQYF. This chain joins TRBV11-2 and TRBJ2-7; TRBD1 matches at 12 bases. CDR1 and CDR2 (germline): SGHAT, FQNNGV. The length of the CDR3 is 17 residues. Trimming removed 1 base from V and 4 bases from J; junction bases left unmatched: 8.

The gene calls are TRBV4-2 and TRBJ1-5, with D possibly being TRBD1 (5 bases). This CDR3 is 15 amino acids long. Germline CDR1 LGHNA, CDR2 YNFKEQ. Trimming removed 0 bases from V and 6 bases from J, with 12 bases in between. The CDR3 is CASSQDTGGPQPQHF. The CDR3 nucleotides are TGTGCCAGCAGCCAAGATACGGGGGGTCCTCAGCCCCAGCATTTT.

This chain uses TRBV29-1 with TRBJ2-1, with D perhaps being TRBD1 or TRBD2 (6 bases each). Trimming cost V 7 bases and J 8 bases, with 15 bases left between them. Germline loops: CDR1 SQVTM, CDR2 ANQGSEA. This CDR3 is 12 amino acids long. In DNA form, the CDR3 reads TGCAGCGGGGGGCACGGGGGTCATGAGCAGTTCTTC. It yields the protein CSGGHGGHEQFF.

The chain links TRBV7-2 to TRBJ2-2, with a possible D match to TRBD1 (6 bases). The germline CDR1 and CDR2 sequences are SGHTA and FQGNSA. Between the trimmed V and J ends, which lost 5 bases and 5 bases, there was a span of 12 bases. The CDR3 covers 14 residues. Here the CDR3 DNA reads TGTGCCAGCAGCGAAGCCGGGACAACCGGGGAGCTGTTTTTT. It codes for CASSEAGTTGELFF.